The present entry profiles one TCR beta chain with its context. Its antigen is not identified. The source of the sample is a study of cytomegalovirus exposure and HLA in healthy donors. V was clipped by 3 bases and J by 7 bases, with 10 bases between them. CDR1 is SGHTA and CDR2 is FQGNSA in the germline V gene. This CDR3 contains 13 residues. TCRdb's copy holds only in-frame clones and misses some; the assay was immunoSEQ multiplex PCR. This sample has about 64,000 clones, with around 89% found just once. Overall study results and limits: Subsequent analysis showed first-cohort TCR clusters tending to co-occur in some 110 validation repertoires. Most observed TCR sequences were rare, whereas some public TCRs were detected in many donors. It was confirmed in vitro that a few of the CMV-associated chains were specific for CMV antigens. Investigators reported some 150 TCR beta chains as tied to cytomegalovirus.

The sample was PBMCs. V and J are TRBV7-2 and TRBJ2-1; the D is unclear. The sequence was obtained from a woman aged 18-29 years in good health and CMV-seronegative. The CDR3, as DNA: TGTGCCAGCAGCTTGCTCGCCGGGAATGAGCAGTTCTTC. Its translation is CASSLLAGNEQFF.